This T cell receptor beta chain was obtained from a study of metastatic and nonmetastatic thyroid tumors (TCRdb year 2020). Some background on the complete study: Repertoires from peripheral blood and from tumor or nodule tissue samples of malignant and benign thyroid patients were compared. Summary of the overall study and its limitations: TCR beta diversity was reported as significantly higher in malignant tumors than in benign nodules, in both blood and tumor samples.

No treatment had been received by any patient before thyroid surgery. Using T-cell receptor beta sequencing, the researchers looked back retrospectively at clinical samples from patients, gathered between about 2011 and 2019. Receptor amplification or capture employed PCR. The sequencing machine was an Illumina HiSeq 4000. High-throughput sequencing was used to profile the CDR3 region of the TCR beta-chain in every patient. The source study handled its data this way. CDR3 differences across clinicopathological groups were used to build a classifier for discriminating distant-metastatic papillary thyroid cancer patients. To measure repertoire diversity the researchers used the Shannon index, while the Morisita-Horn index served to gauge how similar the tumor and blood repertoires were. The raw public reads went through TCRdb reprocessing: fastp at Q25, MiXCR clone calling, in-frame beta chains kept. TCRdb assigned the V and J calls; the authors' analysis was not used. The sample has tens of thousands of clones on record, about 21% of them singletons. About 70% of the sample is held by the ten biggest clonotypes.

To note about this clone: There is no known antigen for this receptor. The sample holds no much larger clone one base away, and base qualities are not on file.

The source material was blood. The receptor was derived from a male donor with papillary thyroid cancer or a benign thyroid nodule (not recorded which). Some clones in this sample may be carry-over from other donors' samples.

In nucleotides, the sequence is TGTGCCAGCAGCTTGTCGGACTTTAATGAGCAGTTCTTC. Its protein is CASSLSDFNEQFF. The chain employs TRBV5-6 and TRBJ2-1; matching of 5 bases hints at TRBD2 as the D gene. Taken from the germline V gene, the CDR1 and CDR2 loops are SGHDT and YYEEEE. V is shortened by 1 base, J by 7 bases, and the region joining them spans 9 bases. The CDR3 runs 13 amino acids, cysteine and phenylalanine included. The kept DNA is CDR3 alone, 39 bases in frame from the first base.